The 31 T cell receptor beta chains below were found in one sample sequenced in a study of T cell clonality in common variable immunodeficiency. Findings and caveats of the study: Reportedly, TCR beta sequences from common variable immunodeficiency showed fewer deletions and N-nucleotide insertions.

These TCRs' antigens remain unknown. Profiling relied on immunoSEQ multiplex PCR, and the TCRdb table lists in-frame clones only, not all of them. The sample is made up of tens of thousands of clones, none counted only once. What was sequenced was peripheral blood mononuclear cells. Receptors were obtained from a human donor with common variable immunodeficiency.

This clone was counted a few times. The CDR3 bases that were read are TGTGCCAGTAGTATTTCCCCCCCCTTTCGGGATGAG. Its protein product is CASSISPPFRDE. The whole CDR3 sequence is CASSISPPFRDEQFF. V usage is TRBV19 and J usage is TRBJ2-1; D is undetermined. The CDR3 extends 3 residues past the end of the read, so its final part is completed from the germline J gene. The V and J ends lost 3 bases and 8 bases respectively, with 17 bases between them. The CDR3 runs 15 residues. The germline gives CDR1 LNHDA, CDR2 SQIVND (reference sequence).

There are many counts of this clone. The observed sequence ends 3 residues before the CDR3 terminus, with the missing tail filled in from the germline J gene. The V gene is TRBV5-1, the J gene TRBJ2-3, with D perhaps TRBD1 (6 bases). Germline V gene data show CDR1 as SGHRS and CDR2 as YFSETQ. The CDR3 runs 15 residues. V lost 2 bases to trimming and J lost 4 bases, with 14 bases between them. The sequenced part of the CDR3 DNA is TGCGCCAGCAGCTTAACAGGGTGGAAGGCAGATACG. Translated, it gives CASSLTGWKADT. The full CDR3 is CASSLTGWKADTQYF. The full variable domain, with the rest looked up from reference TRBV5-1 and TRBJ2-3, is KAGVTQTPRYLIKTRGQQVTLSCSPISGHRSVSWYQQTPGQGLQFLFEYFSETQRNKGNFPGRFSGRQFSNSRSEMNVSTLELGDSALYLCASSLTGWKADTQYFGPGTRLTVL.

On this clone itself: The observed sequence ends 3 residues before the CDR3 terminus, with the missing tail filled in from the germline J gene. The V and J genes are TRBV30 and TRBJ1-1; 8 bases match TRBD1. This CDR3 spans 15 amino acids. CDR1 is GTSNPN and CDR2 is SVGIG in the germline V gene (reference sequence). Losses at the gene ends were 3 bases for V and 4 bases for J; bases not matched to a gene: 10. Incomplete CDR3 DNA: TGTGCCTGGAGACGGACAGGGTCCAGAAGCACTGAA. It codes for CAWRRTGSRSTE. The full CDR3 protein reads CAWRRTGSRSTEAFF.

This clone was observed at least ten times. The read terminates 3 residues before the CDR3 end, so the remaining end is supplied by the germline J gene. V usage is TRBV20-1 and J usage is TRBJ2-5, with TRBD1 identical over 11 bases. The CDR3 is 14 residues long. J was trimmed by 5 bases and V by 3 bases; bases with no gene match: 5. Looked up from germline, CDR1 is DFQATT and CDR2 is SNEGSKA (reference sequence). CDR3 protein: CSASGQGAGETQYF. The CDR3 DNA, read in part, is TGCAGTGCTAGCGGACAGGGGGCTGGGGAGACC.

Many counts were recorded for this clone. Read sequence stops 3 residues before the CDR3 end, and the germline J gene provides the missing end. The J gene is TRBJ1-4, the V gene TRBV3-1 (or the pseudogene TRBV3-2); 7 bases are a match to TRBD1. V shed 7 bases, J shed 8 bases, and the junction held 10 bases outside the gene matches. Germline V gene data show CDR1 as LGHDT and CDR2 as YNNKEL (reference sequence). The CDR3 runs 14 residues. The sequenced CDR3 bases are TGTGCCAGCACCCCAGGGACAGTAGCCGAAAAA. Translating it yields CASTPGTVAEK. The entire CDR3 reads CASTPGTVAEKLFF.

As concerns this clone: With the read ending 3 residues before the CDR3 end, the germline J gene is used to fill in that end. The V gene is TRBV5-1, the J gene TRBJ2-7, with D perhaps TRBD1 (5 bases). This CDR3 spans 15 amino acids. Germline V gene data show CDR1 as SGHRS and CDR2 as YFSETQ. Trimming pared 0 bases from V and 3 bases from J, leaving 13 bases between. CDR3 sequence reads: CASSLDAGFNYEQYF. Incomplete CDR3 DNA: TGCGCCAGCAGCTTGGATGCAGGGTTTAACTACGAG.

Many counts were recorded for this clone. The CDR3 end falls 3 residues outside the read, so it is completed with the germline J gene. The chain uses TRBV5-1 and TRBJ2-1; 8 bases match TRBD1. Trimming removed 0 bases from V and 4 bases from J; junction bases left unmatched: 0. CDR1 is SGHRS, CDR2 YFSETQ, per germline. The CDR3 runs to 14 residues. The CDR3 loop reads CASSLGTGYNEQFF. The part of the CDR3 DNA that was read is TGCGCCAGCAGCTTGGGGACAGGGTACAATGAG. The full variable domain, its missing parts supplied by reference TRBV5-1 and TRBJ2-1, is KAGVTQTPRYLIKTRGQQVTLSCSPISGHRSVSWYQQTPGQGLQFLFEYFSETQRNKGNFPGRFSGRQFSNSRSEMNVSTLELGDSALYLCASSLGTGYNEQFFGPGTRLTVL.

Note on this clone: The read ends 3 residues before the CDR3 terminus; that terminus is restored from the germline J gene. The chain joins TRBV29-1 to TRBJ1-2; D unclear. There are 11 residues in the CDR3. The germline V gene has CDR1 SQVTM and CDR2 ANQGSEA. The V gene lost 3 bases and the J gene lost 4 bases, with 6 bases spanning the gap. The CDR3 spells CSVDPGYGYTF. The part of the CDR3 DNA that was read is TGCAGCGTTGACCCGGGCTATGGC.

This clone was seen more than once but under ten times. The read comes to an end 3 residues before the CDR3 does, leaving the germline J gene to fill in the end. The J gene is TRBJ2-1, the V gene TRBV11-1; possibly TRBD1 for D (6 bases). V gave up 5 bases and J gave up 4 bases, with 9 bases separating them. The CDR3 sequence is 13 residues long. Germline assignment: CDR1 SGHAT and CDR2 FQDESV (reference sequence). The CDR3 sequence is CASSEDSYNEQFF. CDR3 DNA (partial): TGTGCCAGCAGCGAGGACAGTTACAATGAG. Filled out from reference TRBV11-1 and TRBJ2-1, the complete variable domain reads EAEVAQSPRYKITEKSQAVAFWCDPISGHATLYWYRQILGQGPELLVQFQDESVVDDSQLPKDRFSAERLKGVDSTLKIQPAELGDSAMYLCASSEDSYNEQFFGPGTRLTVL.

This clone appeared a few times. CDR3 bases read: TGTGCCAGCAGTTCCCATAGCAATCAGCCC. Residues: CASSSHSNQP. The CDR3, in full, reads CASSSHSNQPQHF. This chain connects TRBV6-2 or TRBV6-3 to TRBJ1-5; D gene ambiguous. The CDR3 goes on 3 residues after the read ends, and that part is filled in from the germline J gene. CDR1 and CDR2 (germline): MNHEY, SVGEGT. This CDR3 is built from 13 residues. The ends were cut back, 4 bases at V and 0 bases at J, with 4 bases in the middle.

The table lists this clone with many counts. The DNA ends 3 residues before the CDR3 does, and the rest of the CDR3 is filled in from the germline J gene. This chain links TRBV14 with TRBJ2-2; the match to TRBD1 covers 7 bases. CDR1 SGHDN and CDR2 FVKESK come from the germline V gene. There are 15 residues in the CDR3. The V and J ends lost 1 base and 3 bases, in that order; junction bases with no gene match: 2. The part of the CDR3 DNA that was read is TGTGCCAGCAGCCAAGTAAGGGGGCACACCGGGGAG. Protein product: CASSQVRGHTGE. Given in full, the CDR3 is CASSQVRGHTGELFF.

This clone was observed a handful of times. The read is 3 residues too short to cover the CDR3 end, so that end is filled in from the germline J gene. The chain is built from TRBV7-9 and TRBJ1-6; no clear D. CDR3 length: 15 amino acids. V lost 5 bases, J lost 6 bases, and 14 bases lay in between. Germline CDR1 SEHNR, CDR2 FQNEAQ (reference sequence). The sequenced part of the CDR3 DNA is TGTGCCAGCAGCCCGGAAGAGGGTTCTAATTCACCC. Amino acid sequence: CASSPEEGSNSP. The whole CDR3 sequence is CASSPEEGSNSPLHF.

Remarks on this clone: From the germline J gene comes the end of the CDR3, since the read stops 3 residues before it. This chain links TRBV29-1 with TRBJ2-5, with 9 bases matching TRBD1. The CDR3 consists of 13 residues. Germline V CDR1 and CDR2: SQVTM, ANQGSEA. V shed 7 bases and J 7 bases; nucleotides not matched to a gene: 10. The sequenced part of the CDR3 DNA is TGCAGCGACACAGACAGGGGGTCGGCGACC. Its protein is CSDTDRGSAT. The CDR3, in full, reads CSDTDRGSATQYF.

Sample share makes this clone medium-sized. CDR3 protein: CASSLELSDMRTDTQYF. The covered CDR3 bases are TGTGCCAGCAGTTTGGAACTTAGCGACATGCGCACAGATACG. The chain combines TRBV12-3 or TRBV12-4 with TRBJ2-3; TRBD2 is a possible D gene (5 bases). The read terminates 3 residues ahead of where the CDR3 ends, so the germline J gene completes it. The CDR3 is 17 amino acids. The ends were cut back, 3 bases at V and 1 base at J, with 17 bases in the middle.

Points on this clone: The germline gene is not matched at one end of the junction; a read error may be the cause. Sequencing ends 3 residues short of the CDR3 end; the germline J gene provides the rest. The rearrangement links TRBV6-2 or TRBV6-3 to TRBJ2-1; D gene unclear. The CDR3 covers 17 residues. Germline-derived CDR1 and CDR2 are MNHEY and SVGEGT. CDR3 protein: CASSYLKGRNSNNEQFF. The DNA read from the CDR3 is TGTGCCAGCAGTTACTTAAAAGGGCGAAACTCCAACAATGAG.

In the case of this clone: The sequence runs out 3 residues before the end of the CDR3; the remainder is reconstructed from the germline J gene. The rearrangement uses TRBV7-9 and TRBJ1-2; 8 nucleotides line up with TRBD1. V was clipped by 1 base and J by 5 bases; unmatched bases: 3. From germline, CDR1 is SEHNR and CDR2 FQNEAQ (reference sequence). The CDR3 is 14 residues long. The CDR3 DNA, read in part, is TGTGCCAGCAGCTTAGAAGACAGGGGATATGGC. Translated, it gives CASSLEDRGYG. The CDR3 as a whole reads CASSLEDRGYGYTF.

Comment on this clone: The read comes to an end 3 residues before the CDR3 does, leaving the germline J gene to fill in the end. This chain uses TRBV7-9 with TRBJ1-2; possibly TRBD1 for D (6 bases). Germline CDR1 is SEHNR and CDR2 is FQNEAQ (reference sequence). V was clipped by 3 bases and J by 6 bases, with 14 bases between them. The CDR3 contains 14 residues. The CDR3 DNA, read in part, is TGTGCCAGCAGCTTGCCCACAGGGTGGGATGGC. Amino acid sequence: CASSLPTGWDG. The entire CDR3 sequence reads CASSLPTGWDGYTF.

For this clone: With the read ending 3 residues before the CDR3 end, the germline J gene is used to fill in that end. The chain carries TRBV7-9 and TRBJ2-7; no clear D gene. Germline V CDR1 and CDR2: SEHNR, FQNEAQ (reference sequence). CDR3 size: 12 residues. Trimming removed 5 bases from V and 6 bases from J, with 11 bases in between. CDR3 DNA (partial): TGTGCCAGCAGCCGTCGTCCTTTCGAG. It yields the protein CASSRRPFE. The full CDR3 protein is CASSRRPFEQYF.

This clone was detected many times. The observed sequence ends 3 residues before the CDR3 terminus, with the missing tail filled in from the germline J gene. The rearrangement joins TRBV5-1 to TRBJ2-5, with D perhaps TRBD2 (5 bases). Germline V CDR1 and CDR2: SGHRS, YFSETQ. The CDR3 is 13 amino acids. The germline V and J ends were trimmed by 6 bases and 2 bases, with 11 bases remaining between them. This CDR3 reads CASTGLAQETQYF. The part of the CDR3 DNA that was read is TGCGCCAGCACCGGACTTGCTCAAGAGACC.

This clone has at least ten counts. The read halts 3 residues ahead of the CDR3 end, with the missing end drawn from the germline J gene. The genes are TRBV5-1 and TRBJ2-5; TRBD1 agrees at 10 bases. CDR3 length: 15 residues. The trim removed 5 bases at V and 5 bases at J, leaving 9 bases unmatched. The germline V gene encodes CDR1 SGHRS and CDR2 YFSETQ. The covered CDR3 bases are TGCGCCAGCAGTCCGGATGGGACAGGGGTGGAGACC. The encoded protein is CASSPDGTGVET. The CDR3 reads in full as CASSPDGTGVETQYF.

A note on this clone: The read is 3 residues too short to cover the CDR3 end, so that end is filled in from the germline J gene. The V gene is TRBV23-1, the J gene TRBJ2-2; TRBD1 might be the D (5 bases). TRBV23-1 is an ORF for which the function is uncertain. This CDR3 contains 14 residues. V lost 2 bases and J lost 4, with 8 bases in between. The CDR3 protein is CASSQQGSTGELFF. The sequenced CDR3 bases are TGCGCCAGCAGTCAACAGGGCAGCACCGGGGAG.

On this clone itself: The read terminates 3 residues ahead of where the CDR3 ends, so the germline J gene completes it. This chain uses TRBV19 with TRBJ2-1; D is ambiguous. V lost 5 bases to trimming and J lost 6 bases, with 8 bases between them. The CDR3 covers 12 residues. Germline-derived CDR1 and CDR2 are LNHDA and SQIVND (reference sequence). The CDR3 protein is CASSDGLNEQFF. The part of the CDR3 DNA that was read is TGTGCCAGTAGTGATGGCCTCAATGAG.

This clone has a count of ten or more. With the read ending 3 residues before the CDR3 end, the germline J gene is used to fill in that end. The chain combines TRBV20-1 with TRBJ2-5; D is perhaps TRBD1 or TRBD2 (5 bases each). V was pared by 1 base and J by 1 base, with 13 bases between. Germline lookup yields CDR1 DFQATT and CDR2 SNEGSKA (reference sequence). The CDR3 is 15 residues long. CDR3 sequence: CSARVPEGIQETQYF. The sequenced part of the CDR3 DNA is TGCAGTGCTAGAGTCCCCGAGGGGATCCAAGAGACC.

Points on this clone: The read terminates 3 residues ahead of where the CDR3 ends, so the germline J gene completes it. The rearrangement links TRBV2 to TRBJ1-1; possibly TRBD1 for D (5 bases). Germline assignment: CDR1 SNHLY and CDR2 FYNNEI. The CDR3 loop spans 14 amino acids. V was trimmed by 4 bases and J by 2 bases, leaving 11 bases between them. The DNA read from the CDR3 is TGTGCCAGCAGTGTAGAGACAGTAAACACTGAA. It encodes CASSVETVNTE. In full, the CDR3 reads CASSVETVNTEAFF. Full variable domain (outside the CDR3, taken from reference TRBV2 and TRBJ1-1): EPEVTQTPSHQVTQMGQEVILRCVPISNHLYFYWYRQILGQKVEFLVSFYNNEISEKSEIFDDQFSVERPDGSNFTLKIRSTKLEDSAMYFCASSVETVNTEAFFGQGTRLTVV.

This clone was counted at least ten times. Sequencing ends 3 residues short of the CDR3 end; the germline J gene provides the rest. The gene calls are TRBV7-9 and TRBJ1-2; 8 bases map to TRBD1. This CDR3 is 13 amino acids long. In germline, CDR1 is SEHNR, CDR2 FQNEAQ (reference sequence). V trimming: 6 bases; J trimming: 3 bases; junction bases outside the gene matches: 3. The CDR3: CASRPGGDYGYTF. The CDR3 bases that were read are TGTGCCAGCAGGCCAGGGGGCGACTATGGC.

This clone was seen at least ten times. Compared with germline, one end of the junction differs, possibly owing to a read error. From the germline J gene comes the end of the CDR3, since the read stops 3 residues before it. The chain couples TRBV4-2 to TRBJ2-1, with 8 nucleotides matching TRBD1. The CDR3 sequence is 15 residues long. Germline CDR1 reads LGHNA; CDR2 reads YNFKEQ. CDR3 bases read: TGCGCCAGCAGCCAAGATCTTCACAGGGGGAATGAG. It encodes CASSQDLHRGNE. The whole CDR3 protein reads CASSQDLHRGNEQFF.

A few counts support this clone. The read halts 3 residues ahead of the CDR3 end, with the missing end drawn from the germline J gene. The chain employs TRBV7-9 and TRBJ2-5; D may be TRBD1 (6 bases). Per the germline V gene, CDR1 is SEHNR and CDR2 is FQNEAQ (reference sequence). Trimming left V 4 bases short and J 7 bases short, with 19 bases between. The CDR3 is made up of 15 amino acids. The CDR3 here is CASSSEDSGLTTQYF. The DNA read from the CDR3 is TGTGCCAGCAGCTCAGAGGACAGTGGGCTTACGACC.

This clone was observed at least ten times. The sequence runs out 3 residues before the end of the CDR3; the remainder is reconstructed from the germline J gene. The V call is TRBV10-3, the J call TRBJ2-2, with 8 positions matching TRBD1. There are 15 residues in the CDR3. J gave up 6 bases and V 6 bases, and 9 bases lay outside the gene matches. The germline gives CDR1 ENHRY, CDR2 SYGVKD. The CDR3 reads CAIRPDRGWAGELFF. The part of the CDR3 DNA that was read is TGTGCCATCAGACCCGACAGGGGTTGGGCCGGGGAG.

This clone was counted many times. The DNA ends 3 residues before the CDR3 does, and the rest of the CDR3 is filled in from the germline J gene. V is TRBV5-4 and J is TRBJ2-2; D gene ambiguous. The V and J ends lost 4 bases and 1 base respectively, with 8 bases between them. Per germline, CDR1 SGHNT and CDR2 YYREEE (reference sequence). The CDR3 totals 14 residues. The sequenced CDR3 bases are TGTGCCAGCAGCGCCTACAGGAACACCGGGGAG. Translated, it gives CASSAYRNTGE. The whole CDR3 protein reads CASSAYRNTGELFF. Full variable domain (rest looked up from reference TRBV5-4 and TRBJ2-2): ETGVTQSPTHLIKTRGQQVTLRCSSQSGHNTVSWYQQALGQGPQFIFQYYREEENGRGNFPPRFSGLQFPNYSSELNVNALELDDSALYLCASSAYRNTGELFFGEGSRLTVL.

As to this clone: Read coverage stops 3 residues before the CDR3 terminus; the germline J gene supplies the remainder. V gene TRBV7-7 combines with J gene TRBJ1-3; D is possibly TRBD1 (6 bases). V lost 5 bases, J lost 0 bases, and 11 bases lay in between. CDR1 is SSHAT and CDR2 is FNYEAQ in the germline V gene (reference sequence). CDR3 length equals 15 residues. The covered CDR3 bases are TGTGCCAGCAGCCCGGACAGCTCCTCTGGAAACACC. It yields the protein CASSPDSSSGNT. The whole CDR3 sequence is CASSPDSSSGNTIYF.

With regard to this clone: The CDR3 end falls 3 residues outside the read, so it is completed with the germline J gene. V usage is TRBV7-2 and J usage is TRBJ1-2, with a weak D call TRBD1 (5 bases). The CDR3 extends over 13 amino acids. Germline values: CDR1 SGHTA, CDR2 FQGNSA. V shed 0 bases and J shed 5 bases, with 7 bases lying between them. The CDR3: CASSLAPGYGYTF. Partial CDR3 DNA: TGTGCCAGCAGCTTAGCACCAGGGTATGGC.